This is a list of T cell receptor beta chains from one sample in a study of PD-1 blockade in classical Hodgkin lymphoma. Some clones are missing from TCRdb's copy, which holds only in-frame ones; the method was immunoSEQ multiplex PCR. The sample lists about 85,000 clones; nearly 95% were seen once. The material sequenced was peripheral blood mononuclear cells (PBMCs), taken before the second cycle of nivolumab. The receptors were gathered from a human donor with classical Hodgkin lymphoma. Each CDR3 is given without its conserved first and last residue.

v_call cdr3_length cdr3_aa
TRBV5-1 14 ASSFQERGFTDTQY
TRBV10-3 12 AISRAGGSYEQY
TRBV19 16 ASTSGTGGPYSNQPQH
TRBV4-2 12 ASSHPGTADTQY
TRBV15 13 ATSHRGTGDYEQY
TRBV5-4 11 ASSPQGARGYT
TRBV7-8 18 ASSQPRTGERSGVFYEQY
TRBV9 15 ASSVSPPPQGRYEQY
TRBV7-9 13 ASSPLTGAYNEQF
TRBV7-9 14 ASSSPDRVPSYEQY
TRBV29-1 11 SVEYGSSGKAF
TRBV2 12 ASSEGRDRSPLH
TRBV2 12 ASRLEPNTGELF
TRBV2 11 ASSVLGSYEQY
TRBV2 10 ASITGLYEAF
TRBV11-3 15 ASSNPTSGTYTDTQY
TRBV9 14 ASSVEAGGRYTEAF
TRBV19 12 ASTKQGVADTQY
TRBV11-3 14 ASSLGDSSAGETQY
TRBV9 10 ASSVSGTEAF
TRBV7-6 12 ASSSGQGSYEQY
TRBV21-1 9 ASSKVDRET
TRBV11-2 15 ASSIVARQKGADTQY
TRBV28 14 ASTETSGVTYNEQF
TRBV5-4 14 ASSCRLAEFVNEQF
TRBV29-1 16 SVEMVGQGPLLTYEQY
TRBV7-3 15 ASSLGARTSGRRTQY
TRBV27 12 ASSPGDVPTGYT
TRBV7-9 12 ASSLEVDPYGYT
TRBV6-1 9 ASIREETQY
TRBV9 13 ASSVVETSGNTIY
TRBV27 12 ASGEGGVRGGYT
TRBV14 12 ASSQTGSNNEQF
TRBV6-5 14 ASSFGQKPFQETQY
TRBV5-1 10 ASSMRGDGYT
TRBV7-9 13 ASSPPLAETYEQY
TRBV27 14 ASSGLQGGTYNEQF
TRBV2 21 ASRVISDPRASPGLAEYYEQY
TRBV28 14 ASSLTSGLSYNEQF
TRBV11-2 14 ASSLRLAGGRETQY
TRBV9 13 ASSVDVWGHNEQF
TRBV30 12 AWRGLAVPSEQY
TRBV6-1 12 ASSPYWNTGELF
TRBV6-4 12 ASSAQTGATEAF
TRBV18 12 ASSPVGSNQPQH
TRBV20-1 9 SARDVGELF
TRBV7-9 15 ASSLANSGGSTGELF
TRBV6-4 16 ASKVNPGLAGEHNEQF
TRBV19 12 ASSISRGPYEQY
TRBV6-6 11 ASRAQSRNIQY
TRBV6-5 13 ASSYFGGPNQPQH
TRBV10-3 9 AIRTGYEQY
TRBV28 13 ASSSGQVGTGELF
TRBV30 12 AWRGGLGTGELF